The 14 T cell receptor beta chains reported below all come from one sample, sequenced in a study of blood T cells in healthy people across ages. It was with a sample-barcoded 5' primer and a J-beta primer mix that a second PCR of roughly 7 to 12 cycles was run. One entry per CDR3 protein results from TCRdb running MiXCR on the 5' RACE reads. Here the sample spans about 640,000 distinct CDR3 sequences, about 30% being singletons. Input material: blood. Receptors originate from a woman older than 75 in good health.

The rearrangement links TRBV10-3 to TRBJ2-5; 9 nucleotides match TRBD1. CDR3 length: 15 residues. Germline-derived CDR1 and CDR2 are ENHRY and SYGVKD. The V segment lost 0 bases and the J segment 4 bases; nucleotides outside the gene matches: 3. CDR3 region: CAISESGQGPETQYF. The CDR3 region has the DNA TGTGCCATCAGTGAGTCGGGACAGGGTCCAGAGACCCAGTACTTC.

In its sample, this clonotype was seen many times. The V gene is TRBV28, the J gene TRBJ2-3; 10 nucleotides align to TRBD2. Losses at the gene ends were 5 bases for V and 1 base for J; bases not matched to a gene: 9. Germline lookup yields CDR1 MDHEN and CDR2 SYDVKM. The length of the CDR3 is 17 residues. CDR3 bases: TGTGCCAGCAGTCTTATACACCTAGCGGGGGGCACAGATACGCAGTATTTT. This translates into CASSLIHLAGGTDTQYF.

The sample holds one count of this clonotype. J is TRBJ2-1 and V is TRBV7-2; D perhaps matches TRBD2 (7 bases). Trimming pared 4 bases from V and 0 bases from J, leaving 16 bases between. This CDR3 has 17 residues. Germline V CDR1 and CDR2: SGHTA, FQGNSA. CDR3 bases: TGTGCCAGCAGCTCCCCCGGGGGGCTTCTCTCCTACAATGAGCAGTTCTTC. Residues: CASSSPGGLLSYNEQFF.

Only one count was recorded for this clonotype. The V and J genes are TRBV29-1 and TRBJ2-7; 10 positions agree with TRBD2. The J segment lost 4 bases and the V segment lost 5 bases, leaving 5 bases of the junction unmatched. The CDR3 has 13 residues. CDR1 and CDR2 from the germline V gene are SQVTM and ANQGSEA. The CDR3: CSVLEREGYEQYF. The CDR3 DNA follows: TGCAGCGTTCTTGAGCGGGAGGGATACGAGCAGTACTTC.

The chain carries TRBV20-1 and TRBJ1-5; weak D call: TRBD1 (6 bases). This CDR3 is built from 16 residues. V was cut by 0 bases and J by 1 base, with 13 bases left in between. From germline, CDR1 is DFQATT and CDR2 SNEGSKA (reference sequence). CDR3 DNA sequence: TGCAGTGCTAGAGACCCCTGGGACAACAGCAATCAGCCCCAGCATTTT. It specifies CSARDPWDNSNQPQHF.

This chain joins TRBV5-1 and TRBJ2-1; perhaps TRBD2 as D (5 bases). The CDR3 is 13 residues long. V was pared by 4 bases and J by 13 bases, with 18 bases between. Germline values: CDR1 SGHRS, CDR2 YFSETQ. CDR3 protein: CASSPGIVETQFF. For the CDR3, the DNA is TGCGCCAGCAGCCCCGGGATTGTTGAGACCCAGTTCTTC.

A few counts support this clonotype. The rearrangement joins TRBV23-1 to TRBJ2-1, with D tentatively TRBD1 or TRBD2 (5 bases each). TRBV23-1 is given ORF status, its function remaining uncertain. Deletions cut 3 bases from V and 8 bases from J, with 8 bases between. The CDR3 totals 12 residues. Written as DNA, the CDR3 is TGCGCCAGCAGTCAGGGACCCCATGAGCAGTTCTTC. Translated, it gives CASSQGPHEQFF.

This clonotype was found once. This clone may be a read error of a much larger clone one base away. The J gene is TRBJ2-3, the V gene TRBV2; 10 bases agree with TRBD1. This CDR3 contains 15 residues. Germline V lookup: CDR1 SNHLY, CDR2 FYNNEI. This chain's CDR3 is CACRDRGSSTDTQYF. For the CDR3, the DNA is TGTGCCTGCAGGGACAGGGGCTCGTCCACAGATACGCAGTATTTT.

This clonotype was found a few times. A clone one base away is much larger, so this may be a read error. The CDR3 DNA is TGTGCCAGCAGCCCCCGGGTCTCATACAATGAGCAGTACTTC. This gives the protein CASSPRVSYNEQYF. The chain recombines TRBV9 with TRBJ2-7; D not resolved. The V gene's germline CDR1 is SGDLS and CDR2 YYNGEE. The CDR3 spans 14 residues. Trimming cost V 4 bases and J 7 bases, with 18 bases left between them.

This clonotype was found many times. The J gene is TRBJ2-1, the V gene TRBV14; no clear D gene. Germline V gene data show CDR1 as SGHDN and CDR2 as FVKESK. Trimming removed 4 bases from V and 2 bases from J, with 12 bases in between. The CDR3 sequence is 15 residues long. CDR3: CASSPSNGPYNEQFF. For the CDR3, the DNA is TGTGCCAGCAGCCCCTCGAACGGTCCCTACAATGAGCAGTTCTTC.

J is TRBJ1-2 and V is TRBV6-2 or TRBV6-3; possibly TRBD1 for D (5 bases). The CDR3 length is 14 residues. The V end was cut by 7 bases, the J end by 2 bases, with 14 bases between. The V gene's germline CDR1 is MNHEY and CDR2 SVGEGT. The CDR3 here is CASNQGGPNYGYTF. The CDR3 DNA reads TGTGCCAGCAATCAGGGAGGCCCAAACTATGGCTACACCTTC.

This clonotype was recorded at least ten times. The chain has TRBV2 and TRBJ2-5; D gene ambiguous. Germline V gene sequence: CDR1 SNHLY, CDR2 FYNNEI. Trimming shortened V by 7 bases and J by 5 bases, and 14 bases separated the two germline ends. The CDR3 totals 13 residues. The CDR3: CASKVTSWETQYF. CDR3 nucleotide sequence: TGTGCCAGCAAAGTAACAAGCTGGGAGACCCAGTACTTC.

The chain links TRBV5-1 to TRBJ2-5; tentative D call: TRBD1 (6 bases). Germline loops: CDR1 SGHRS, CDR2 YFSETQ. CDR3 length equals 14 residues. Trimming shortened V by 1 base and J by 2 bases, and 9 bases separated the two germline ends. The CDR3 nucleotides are TGCGCCAGCAGCTTGCAGGGGCCACAAGAGACCCAGTACTTC. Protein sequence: CASSLQGPQETQYF.

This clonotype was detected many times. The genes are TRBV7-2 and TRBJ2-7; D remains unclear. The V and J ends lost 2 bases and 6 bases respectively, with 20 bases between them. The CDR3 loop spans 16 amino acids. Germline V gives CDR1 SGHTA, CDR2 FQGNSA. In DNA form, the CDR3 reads TGTGCCAGCAGCTTAAACCCAGGCGGCGCTTCCAGCGAGCAGTACTTC. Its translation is CASSLNPGGASSEQYF.